The 24 T cell receptor beta chains reported below all come from one sample, sequenced in a study of blood T cell repertoires in COVID-19. Assay used: immunoSEQ multiplex PCR; TCRdb lists only in-frame clones, some missing. The sample holds about 400,000 clones; about 89% are singletons and the top ten take about 1.2%. Sequenced: peripheral blood. The receptors here all came from a man between 35 and 55 years old with acute or convalescent COVID-19.

J is TRBJ1-1 and V is TRBV7-3; 7 bases are shared with TRBD1. CDR3 length equals 13 residues. Germline assignment: CDR1 SGHTA and CDR2 FQGTGA. With V trimmed by 5 bases and J by 7 bases, 7 bases remained unmatched. The CDR3 bases are TGTGCCAGCAGCACCGGGACAGTTAATGAAGCTTTCTTT. Translating gives CASSTGTVNEAFF.

The chain combines TRBV9 with TRBJ2-2; TRBD2 aligns across 7 bases. Germline V CDR1 and CDR2: SGDLS, YYNGEE. The CDR3 extends over 16 amino acids. Germline trimming cut 3 bases from V and 5 bases from J; bases unmatched to any gene: 10. The CDR3 DNA reads TGTGCCAGCAGCGGCACTCGACGGGGGGATACCGGGGAGCTGTTTTTT. It yields the protein CASSGTRRGDTGELFF.

The rearrangement uses TRBV7-8 and TRBJ2-1; possibly TRBD1 for D (6 bases). The V end was cut by 5 bases, the J end by 8 bases, with 28 bases between. Looked up from germline, CDR1 is SGHVS and CDR2 is FQNEAQ. The CDR3 sequence is 18 residues long. Here the CDR3 reads CASSPQGFAGELSHEQFF. The CDR3 DNA reads as TGTGCCAGCAGCCCACAGGGTTTTGCCGGGGAGCTGTCTCATGAGCAGTTCTTC. Filled out from reference TRBV7-8 and TRBJ2-1, the complete variable domain reads GAGVSQSPRYKVAKRGQDVALRCDPISGHVSLFWYQQALGQGPEFLTYFQNEAQLDKSGLPSDRFFAERPEGSVSTLKIQRTQQEDSAVYLCASSPQGFAGELSHEQFFGPGTRLTVL.

This clone was counted between two and nine times. CDR3 in DNA: TGTGCCAGCAGTGAGAGGACAGGGGGCGCAGATACGCAGTATTTT. Encoded protein: CASSERTGGADTQYF. The chain is built from TRBV6-4 and TRBJ2-3, with TRBD1 identical over 11 bases. The CDR3 length is 15 residues. J gave up 4 bases and V 3 bases, and 3 bases lay outside the gene matches. The germline gives CDR1 MRHNA, CDR2 SNTAGT.

This sequence joins TRBV27 and TRBJ1-2; maybe TRBD1 (5 bases). V lost 3 bases, J lost 6 bases, and 11 bases lay in between. Germline values: CDR1 MNHEY, CDR2 SMNVEV (reference sequence). The CDR3 runs 13 residues. This CDR3 reads CASSFSGRNGYTF. DNA of the CDR3: TGTGCCAGCAGTTTCTCAGGGAGGAATGGCTACACCTTC.

The chain couples TRBV10-3 to TRBJ2-2; 10 positions agree with TRBD1. Germline V CDR1 and CDR2: ENHRY, SYGVKD. The ends lost 4 bases at V and 4 bases at J; junction bases unmatched: 6. The CDR3 totals 16 residues. The CDR3 DNA reads as TGTGCCATCAGTGGGGGGGACAGGGGATTCACCGGGGAGCTGTTTTTT. Its protein is CAISGGDRGFTGELFF.

The chain is built from TRBV7-8 and TRBJ2-1; D is undetermined. Germline assignment: CDR1 SGHVS and CDR2 FQNEAQ. Deletions cut 2 bases from V and 4 bases from J, with 9 bases between. This CDR3 contains 14 residues. In DNA, the CDR3 is TGTGCCAGCAGCTTAACGGCAGGTTACAATGAGCAGTTCTTC. It specifies CASSLTAGYNEQFF. Complete variable domain (other parts from reference TRBV7-8 and TRBJ2-1): GAGVSQSPRYKVAKRGQDVALRCDPISGHVSLFWYQQALGQGPEFLTYFQNEAQLDKSGLPSDRFFAERPEGSVSTLKIQRTQQEDSAVYLCASSLTAGYNEQFFGPGTRLTVL.

In its sample, this clone was seen once. This chain connects TRBV4-3 to TRBJ1-5; D might be TRBD1 (5 bases). V was clipped by 1 base and J by 6 bases, with 10 bases between them. Germline CDR1 is LGHNA and CDR2 is YSLEER. This CDR3 comprises 14 residues. CDR3 nucleotide sequence: TGCGCCAGCAGCCAAGGACAGTCCCCTCAGCCCCAGCATTTT. Amino acid sequence: CASSQGQSPQPQHF.

J is TRBJ2-1 and V is TRBV7-3; 12 bases line up with TRBD2. The CDR3 length is 18 residues. Germline trimming cut 5 bases from V and 8 bases from J; bases unmatched to any gene: 16. The V gene's germline CDR1 is SGHTA and CDR2 FQGTGA. DNA of the CDR3: TGTGCCAGCAGCCCCTCCCCGTCACTAGCGGGGGGTAGGGATGAGCAGTTCTTC. Its translation: CASSPSPSLAGGRDEQFF.

The J gene is TRBJ2-1, the V gene TRBV6-5, with 8 nucleotides matching TRBD2. Losses at the gene ends were 7 bases for V and 3 bases for J; bases not matched to a gene: 5. CDR1 and CDR2 from the germline V gene are MNHEY and SVGAGI. The CDR3 length is 14 residues. The CDR3 coding sequence is TGTGCCAGCACCAGCGGGGGTATCTACAATGAGCAGTTCTTC. As protein: CASTSGGIYNEQFF.

The J gene is TRBJ1-1, the V gene TRBV18; TRBD1 matches at 9 bases. The CDR3 covers 18 residues. Trimming removed 2 bases from V and 2 bases from J; junction bases left unmatched: 12. CDR1 KGHSH and CDR2 LQKENI come from the germline V gene. DNA of the CDR3: TGTGCCAGCTCACCAATATCGTATACAGGGGGCATAAACACTGAAGCTTTCTTT. Its protein is CASSPISYTGGINTEAFF.

This clone was observed a single time. The chain combines TRBV7-9 with TRBJ1-2; 8 bases are shared with TRBD1. CDR1 is SEHNR, CDR2 FQNEAQ, per germline (reference sequence). The length of the CDR3 is 15 residues. J lost 4 bases, V lost 2 bases, and 6 bases had no gene match. As DNA, the CDR3 is TGTGCCAGCAGCTTACCCGGGGGACAGGTCTATGGCTACACCTTC. It specifies CASSLPGGQVYGYTF.

The chain joins TRBV27 to TRBJ2-1, with D perhaps TRBD1 (6 bases). This CDR3 spans 16 amino acids. The ends were cut back, 5 bases at V and 0 bases at J, with 14 bases in the middle. Germline V gene data show CDR1 as MNHEY and CDR2 as SMNVEV (reference sequence). CDR3 in DNA: TGTGCCAGCAGTACCCACGGACAGCGCTCCTACAATGAGCAGTTCTTC. It is translated as CASSTHGQRSYNEQFF.

The chain couples TRBV2 to TRBJ2-3, with a weak D call TRBD2 (7 bases). The ends were cut back, 6 bases at V and 6 bases at J, with 16 bases in the middle. CDR1 is SNHLY and CDR2 is FYNNEI in the germline V gene. The CDR3 has 14 residues. The CDR3 DNA reads as TGTGCCAGCAGAGGAGGGGGGGCATTCGATACGCAGTATTTT. It encodes CASRGGGAFDTQYF.

V is TRBV18 and J is TRBJ2-7; D is unclear. The CDR3 contains 12 residues. Germline V CDR1 and CDR2: KGHSH, LQKENI. V gave up 5 bases and J gave up 0 bases, with 5 bases separating them. This CDR3 reads CASSASSYEQYF. CDR3 sequence (DNA): TGTGCCAGCTCAGCGAGCTCCTACGAGCAGTACTTC.

The chain couples TRBV5-1 to TRBJ1-3; 8 nucleotides agree with TRBD1. The J segment lost 3 bases and the V segment lost 0 bases, leaving 5 bases of the junction unmatched. Germline V gives CDR1 SGHRS, CDR2 YFSETQ. This CDR3 region has 16 residues. The chain's CDR3 is CASSLGPTGGGNTIYF. The CDR3 nucleotides are TGCGCCAGCAGCTTGGGCCCAACAGGGGGTGGAAACACCATATATTTT. The full variable domain, its missing parts supplied by reference TRBV5-1 and TRBJ1-3, is KAGVTQTPRYLIKTRGQQVTLSCSPISGHRSVSWYQQTPGQGLQFLFEYFSETQRNKGNFPGRFSGRQFSNSRSEMNVSTLELGDSALYLCASSLGPTGGGNTIYFGEGSWLTVV.

This chain connects TRBV9 to TRBJ2-2, with 8 bases lining up with TRBD2. Germline lookup yields CDR1 SGDLS and CDR2 YYNGEE. The trim removed 0 bases at V and 7 bases at J, leaving 2 bases unmatched. The CDR3 is 14 amino acids. The CDR3 DNA reads as TGTGCCAGCAGCGTAGGCGGGACTAGCGGGGAGCTGTTTTTT. Protein product: CASSVGGTSGELFF.

The chain joins TRBV4-3 to TRBJ2-5; 9 bases line up with TRBD1. In germline, CDR1 is LGHNA, CDR2 YSLEER. CDR3 length equals 16 residues. V was clipped by 2 bases and J by 3 bases; unmatched bases: 7. CDR3: CASSQPYRGLEETQYF. The CDR3 region has the DNA TGCGCCAGCAGCCAACCCTACAGGGGGCTGGAAGAGACCCAGTACTTC.

V is TRBV2 and J is TRBJ2-1; TRBD2 matches at 7 bases. Looked up from germline, CDR1 is SNHLY and CDR2 is FYNNEI. The CDR3 consists of 14 residues. J gave up 7 bases and V 7 bases, and 10 bases lay outside the gene matches. The CDR3 region is CASIGEGSANEQFF. In DNA, the CDR3 is TGTGCCAGCATAGGGGAGGGCTCGGCAAATGAGCAGTTCTTC.

The rearrangement links TRBV27 to TRBJ1-1; D is unclear. The CDR3 runs 12 residues. Per the germline V gene, CDR1 is MNHEY and CDR2 is SMNVEV (reference sequence). The V gene lost 2 bases and the J gene lost 10 bases, with 11 bases spanning the gap. For the CDR3, the DNA is TGTGCCAGCAGTTTAGGTCTACAGACAGCTTTCTTT. This sequence encodes CASSLGLQTAFF.

V gene TRBV27 combines with J gene TRBJ2-6; TRBD1 matches at 9 bases. Trimming at V came to 5 bases and at J to 3 bases, leaving 8 bases not matched to a gene. Germline assignment: CDR1 MNHEY and CDR2 SMNVEV (reference sequence). CDR3 length: 17 residues. This CDR3 is CASSPSGTGNGANVLTF. In DNA form, the CDR3 reads TGTGCCAGCAGTCCGTCAGGGACAGGGAATGGGGCCAACGTCCTGACTTTC.

CDR3 coding DNA: TGTGCCAGCAGCTTGCCCAGGGACGAGCAGTACTTC. Protein product: CASSLPRDEQYF. This chain uses TRBV7-9 with TRBJ2-7; a possible D gene is TRBD1 (5 bases). The V end lost 3 bases, the J end lost 5 bases, and 8 bases lay between the germline ends. The CDR3 is 12 amino acids. Germline V gene lookup returns CDR1 SEHNR and CDR2 FQNEAQ (reference sequence).

The rearrangement links TRBV2 to TRBJ2-5; D possibly corresponds to TRBD1 (6 bases). CDR3 length: 14 amino acids. CDR1 and CDR2 (germline): SNHLY, FYNNEI. V lost 6 bases and J lost 1, with 12 bases in between. CDR3 loop: CASRATGLQETQYF. CDR3 DNA sequence: TGTGCCAGCAGAGCGACAGGCCTCCAAGAGACCCAGTACTTC.

Concerning this clone: Given a much more abundant clone one base away, this may be a read error. V and J are TRBV6-5 and TRBJ1-1; a weak D match, TRBD1 (6 bases). CDR3 length: 13 residues. Trimming left V 6 bases short and J 3 bases short, with 11 bases between. Germline CDR1 MNHEY, CDR2 SVGAGI. CDR3 sequence reads: CASSRQEDTEAFF. For the CDR3, the DNA is TGTGCCAGCAGCAGACAGGAGGACACTGAAGCTTTCTTT.